The next 9 T cell receptor beta chains were all read from a single sample in a study of blood T cell repertoires in COVID-19 (dated by TCRdb to 2018 to 2021). The library was made by the immunoSEQ multiplex PCR assay. As stored in TCRdb, this immuneACCESS dataset retains in-frame rearrangements with V and J assigned. A fraction of the clones does not appear; measured against another copy, unresolved V genes explain less than half of the discrepancy, and the remainder lacks a known reason. Across this sample there are 150,000 to 200,000 clones, with 80% seen only once. The biggest ten clones account for about 6.5% of the sample. Specimen: peripheral blood. The source is a man between 65 and 85 years old with active or convalescent COVID-19.

This chain links TRBV3-1 (or the pseudogene TRBV3-2) with TRBJ2-4; TRBD1 matches 10 bases. The CDR3 is 14 residues long. The V gene's germline CDR1 is LGHDT and CDR2 YNNKEL (reference sequence). V shed 1 base and J 9 bases; nucleotides not matched to a gene: 3. Here the CDR3 DNA reads TGTGCCAGCAGCCAAGGAGGGACAGGGGCCATTCAGTACTTC. Protein product: CASSQGGTGAIQYF.

The chain is built from TRBV9 and TRBJ1-1; D remains ambiguous. CDR3 length: 15 amino acids. Deletions cut 4 bases from V and 4 bases from J, with 17 bases between. Germline CDR1 and CDR2: SGDLS and YYNGEE. The CDR3 loop reads CASSPPQAVSTEAFF. The DNA for the CDR3 is TGTGCCAGCAGCCCACCTCAGGCAGTTTCCACTGAAGCTTTCTTT.

This clone is a singleton in its sample. The chain combines TRBV2 with TRBJ2-1, with 7 bases fitting TRBD1. Looked up from germline, CDR1 is SNHLY and CDR2 is FYNNEI. The CDR3 is made up of 15 amino acids. The junction had 13 bases not matched to a gene; V was cut back by 6 bases and J by 8 bases. CDR3 amino acids: CASSLNRGFNDEQFF. The CDR3 DNA reads TGTGCCAGCAGCCTTAACAGGGGATTCAACGATGAGCAGTTCTTC.

The count of this clone is one. The rearrangement uses TRBV7-2 and TRBJ2-5; D gene unclear. The V and J ends lost 5 bases and 3 bases respectively, with 13 bases between them. The germline V gene encodes CDR1 SGHTA and CDR2 FQGNSA. The CDR3 length is 14 residues. The CDR3, as DNA: TGTGCCAGCAGCGAGACGCGGTGGGAAGAGACCCAGTACTTC. As protein: CASSETRWEETQYF.

This chain uses TRBV3-1 (or the pseudogene TRBV3-2) with TRBJ2-5; D may be TRBD2 (7 bases). CDR1 is LGHDT and CDR2 is YNNKEL in the germline V gene (reference sequence). The V gene lost 2 bases and the J gene lost 3 bases, with 16 bases spanning the gap. This CDR3 has 16 residues. The CDR3 DNA is TGTGCCAGCAGCCAATCCCCAGGGGAGGGGGAAGAGACCCAGTACTTC. Its translation is CASSQSPGEGEETQYF.

The V and J genes are TRBV7-2 and TRBJ1-2, with D tentatively TRBD1 (5 bases). V was trimmed by 4 bases and J by 2 bases, leaving 14 bases between them. The CDR3 has 15 residues. Germline CDR1 SGHTA, CDR2 FQGNSA. The CDR3 nucleotides are TGTGCCAGCAGCTCGTGGGGGGAGGGAAACTATGGCTACACCTTC. Translating gives CASSSWGEGNYGYTF.

The chain has TRBV5-1 and TRBJ2-1; 8 bases are a match to TRBD1. With 4 bases clipped from V and 4 bases from J, the junction kept 7 bases outside the gene matches. The CDR3 consists of 15 residues. The germline gives CDR1 SGHRS, CDR2 YFSETQ. CDR3 sequence: CASSTQGASYNEQFF. The CDR3 DNA follows: TGCGCCAGCAGCACGCAGGGGGCGTCTTACAATGAGCAGTTCTTC. The full variable domain, with the rest looked up from reference TRBV5-1 and TRBJ2-1, is KAGVTQTPRYLIKTRGQQVTLSCSPISGHRSVSWYQQTPGQGLQFLFEYFSETQRNKGNFPGRFSGRQFSNSRSEMNVSTLELGDSALYLCASSTQGASYNEQFFGPGTRLTVL.

The genes are TRBV2 and TRBJ2-7; D is possibly TRBD2 (6 bases). The CDR3 runs 15 residues. Trimming left V 7 bases short and J 0 bases short, with 16 bases between. The germline CDR1 and CDR2 sequences are SNHLY and FYNNEI. The CDR3: CASTGVPGGSYEQYF. The CDR3 DNA is TGTGCCAGCACGGGTGTTCCCGGGGGCTCCTACGAGCAGTACTTC.

This chain joins TRBV9 and TRBJ2-5, with TRBD2 matching 9 bases. Looked up from germline, CDR1 is SGDLS and CDR2 is YYNGEE. This CDR3 comprises 16 residues. V lost 0 bases, J lost 2 bases, and 5 bases stayed unmatched. CDR3 DNA sequence: TGTGCCAGCAGCGTAGGGCTAGCGGGGACTCAAGAGACCCAGTACTTC. It translates to CASSVGLAGTQETQYF.